The clone carrying this T cell receptor beta chain has a count of ten or more. Its target is unknown. The data stem from a study of T cell repertoires in cytomegalovirus infection. The overall study: Both CMV infection and a matching HLA type were indicated by public TCR beta signatures. Notes on the study in general: Clonotypes of TCR beta that were HLA-C-restricted and CMV-specific dominated the ex vivo response.

MiXCR was run by TCRdb on the reads, yielding one entry per CDR3 protein. Of about 740,000 distinct CDR3 sequences in the sample, 35% were seen once. The CDR3 covers 12 residues. V was cut by 3 bases and J by 2 bases, with 5 bases left in between. The V gene's germline CDR1 is SGHVS and CDR2 FQNEAQ. The sample consisted of PBMCs. The TCR was taken from a human donor in good health (CMV status not recorded). Some clones in this sample may be carry-over from other donors' samples. The chain recombines TRBV7-8 with TRBJ2-7; the D is unclear. The CDR3 DNA follows: TGTGCCAGCAGCTTGAGTACCTACGAGCAGTACTTC. Translating it yields CASSLSTYEQYF.